Below, 6 T cell receptor beta chains from the same sample are listed, as sequenced in a study of cytomegalovirus exposure and HLA in healthy donors. The PCR used 60 Vbeta and 13 Jbeta primers. Measured with immunoSEQ multiplex PCR; TCRdb has only the in-frame clones, and not every one. Of under 200,000 clones listed, 65% to 85% were seen once; the top ten hold around 7%. Sequenced sample: PBMCs. These receptors all come from a woman aged 40 to 50 in good health and CMV-seropositive.

The genes are TRBV11-2 and TRBJ2-5, with 7 bases identical to TRBD1. The DNA end is more similar to TRBJ2-7, so the J call may be wrong. CDR3 length: 14 amino acids. The germline CDR1 and CDR2 sequences are SGHAT and FQNNGV. CDR3: CASSFGDRAYEQYF. The CDR3, as DNA: TGTGCCAGCAGCTTCGGGGACAGAGCTTACGAGCAGTACTTC.

V is TRBV5-1 and J is TRBJ1-2, with D perhaps matching TRBD1 (5 bases). Germline V gene data show CDR1 as SGHRS and CDR2 as YFSETQ. Trimming cost V 0 bases and J 3 bases, with 12 bases left between them. There are 15 residues in the CDR3. The CDR3 DNA sequence: TGCGCCAGCAGCTTGGGGCAGGGTTACGACTATGGCTACACCTTC. It translates to CASSLGQGYDYGYTF.

The V gene is TRBV6-5, the J gene TRBJ1-1, with TRBD1 matching 7 bases. Germline V lookup: CDR1 MNHEY, CDR2 SVGAGI. The V segment lost 5 bases and the J segment 3 bases; nucleotides outside the gene matches: 3. This CDR3 region has 13 residues. The CDR3 sequence: CASSRGPDTEAFF. CDR3 in DNA: TGTGCCAGCAGTAGGGGGCCTGACACTGAAGCTTTCTTT.

The chain uses TRBV30 and TRBJ2-3, with D possibly TRBD2 on 5 matching bases. The V gene lost 5 bases and the J gene lost 5 bases, with 20 bases spanning the gap. The CDR3 runs to 15 residues. Per germline, CDR1 GTSNPN and CDR2 SVGIG (reference sequence). The CDR3 sequence: CAWALRTGMLDTQYF. DNA of the CDR3: TGTGCCTGGGCCCTGAGGACCGGGATGTTAGATACGCAGTATTTT.

This clone is a singleton in its sample. The chain has TRBV5-6 and TRBJ2-1; no clear D gene. Trimming took 4 bases from V and 4 from J, leaving 9 bases between them. Germline V gene data show CDR1 as SGHDT and CDR2 as YYEEEE. There are 13 residues in the CDR3. CDR3 region: CASSRQEYNEQFF. The CDR3 coding sequence is TGTGCCAGCAGCCGGCAGGAATACAATGAGCAGTTCTTC.

The rearrangement joins TRBV11-2 to TRBJ2-7, with D uncertain. Germline V gene data show CDR1 as SGHAT and CDR2 as FQNNGV. The CDR3 totals 12 residues. Trimming took off 1 base at V and 7 bases at J, with 8 bases between the two ends. CDR3 loop: CASSLGLVEQYF. For the CDR3, the DNA is TGTGCCAGCAGCTTAGGGTTAGTGGAGCAGTACTTC.